Below are 13 T cell receptor beta chains sequenced from a single sample in a study of identical twins. TCRdb reanalysed the 5' RACE reads using MiXCR and keeps one entry per CDR3 protein. In the table there are hundreds of thousands of distinct CDR3 sequences, around 8.6% of which are singletons. A further study also used this sample, focusing on yellow fever vaccine responses in identical twins.

Sequencing input: PBMCs. The receptors here all came from a woman under 30 in good health.

This clonotype occurred many times. The V gene is TRBV7-9, the J gene TRBJ2-3; D ambiguous. Trimming removed 5 bases from V and 1 base from J, with 7 bases in between. CDR1 is SEHNR, CDR2 FQNEAQ, per germline (reference sequence). The CDR3 is 13 residues long. CDR3 amino acids: CASSQLRTDTQYF. CDR3 in DNA: TGTGCCAGCAGCCAGCTCCGCACAGATACGCAGTATTTT.

The chain recombines TRBV19 with TRBJ2-2; TRBD2 is a possible D gene (5 bases). V lost 6 bases to trimming and J lost 3 bases, with 11 bases between them. The CDR3 runs to 14 residues. CDR1 LNHDA and CDR2 SQIVND come from the germline V gene (reference sequence). The CDR3 bases are TGTGCCAGTAGGGACTCGGGGTACACCGGGGAGCTGTTTTTT. This codes for CASRDSGYTGELFF. The full variable domain, with the rest looked up from reference TRBV19 and TRBJ2-2, is DGGITQSPKYLFRKEGQNVTLSCEQNLNHDAMYWYRQDPGQGLRLIYYSQIVNDFQKGDIAEGYSVSREKKESFPLTVTSAQKNPTAFYLCASRDSGYTGELFFGEGSRLTVL.

The table lists this clonotype with a few counts. This chain uses TRBV7-9 with TRBJ2-2, with D maybe TRBD1 (6 bases). Germline V gives CDR1 SEHNR, CDR2 FQNEAQ (reference sequence). The CDR3 is 15 residues long. V gave up 3 bases and J gave up 7 bases, with 15 bases separating them. DNA of the CDR3: TGTGCCAGCAGCTTGGGCCAGGGGAGTAACGGGGAGCTGTTTTTT. The encoded protein is CASSLGQGSNGELFF.

V gene TRBV4-3 combines with J gene TRBJ1-6; D call uncertain. CDR3 length: 15 residues. V was trimmed by 0 bases and J by 8 bases, leaving 11 bases between them. Looked up from germline, CDR1 is LGHNA and CDR2 is YSLEER. Here the CDR3 DNA reads TGCGCCAGCAGCCAAGATAACAGACTCGATTCACCCCTCCACTTT. Translated, it gives CASSQDNRLDSPLHF.

This chain uses TRBV20-1 with TRBJ2-7; D is uncertain. The CDR3 has 13 amino acids. Looked up from germline, CDR1 is DFQATT and CDR2 is SNEGSKA (reference sequence). Trimming removed 3 bases from V and 1 base from J, with 10 bases in between. CDR3 in amino acids: CSARRPESYEQYF. CDR3 in DNA: TGCAGTGCTAGGCGCCCGGAATCCTACGAGCAGTACTTC.

The chain links TRBV6-2 or TRBV6-3 to TRBJ2-2; a possible D gene is TRBD2 (6 bases). Trimming shortened V by 7 bases and J by 7 bases, and 19 bases separated the two germline ends. Germline CDR1 is MNHEY and CDR2 is SVGEGT. There are 15 residues in the CDR3. The CDR3 region has the DNA TGTGCCAGCAATTCTGTTCCGGGAGTTCGCGGGGAGCTGTTTTTT. Its translation: CASNSVPGVRGELFF.

This sequence joins TRBV27 and TRBJ2-7; 13 bases are a match to TRBD2. Looked up from germline, CDR1 is MNHEY and CDR2 is SMNVEV (reference sequence). Trimming removed 0 bases from V and 2 bases from J; junction bases left unmatched: 4. The CDR3 length is 17 residues. CDR3: CASSLSLAGGTAYEQYF. DNA of the CDR3: TGTGCCAGCAGTTTATCACTAGCGGGAGGGACAGCCTACGAGCAGTACTTC.

This clonotype was seen a handful of times. This chain links TRBV12-5 with TRBJ2-3, with TRBD1 matching 9 bases. The CDR3 extends over 15 amino acids. CDR1 and CDR2 (germline): LGHNT, FRNRAP. J was trimmed by 2 bases and V by 4 bases; bases with no gene match: 4. The CDR3 loop is CASGSGTGHTDTQYF. CDR3 in DNA: TGTGCTAGTGGTTCCGGGACAGGGCACACAGATACGCAGTATTTT. Drawing the rest from reference TRBV12-5 and TRBJ2-3, the complete variable domain is DARVTQTPRHKVTEMGQEVTMRCQPILGHNTVFWYRQTMMQGLELLAYFRNRAPLDDSGMPKDRFSAEMPDATLATLKIQPSEPRDSAVYFCASGSGTGHTDTQYFGPGTRLTVL.

The genes are TRBV3-1 and TRBJ2-7, with 11 positions matching TRBD2. The germline V gene encodes CDR1 LGHDT and CDR2 YNNKEL (reference sequence). V dropped 4 bases and J dropped 3; count of bases not matched to a gene: 14. This CDR3 has 18 amino acids. The CDR3 loop reads CASSRPPWASGGHYEQYF. The CDR3 DNA follows: TGTGCCAGCAGCCGCCCCCCGTGGGCTAGCGGGGGGCACTACGAGCAGTACTTC.

The chain combines TRBV5-1 with TRBJ2-7; 12 bases agree with TRBD2. Germline loops: CDR1 SGHRS, CDR2 YFSETQ. J was trimmed by 0 bases and V by 5 bases; bases with no gene match: 6. This CDR3 is built from 16 residues. CDR3 sequence reads: CASSQLAGGPSYEQYF. CDR3 DNA: TGCGCCAGCAGTCAACTAGCGGGAGGCCCCTCCTACGAGCAGTACTTC.

V and J are TRBV9 and TRBJ1-1; D unclear. Per the germline V gene, CDR1 is SGDLS and CDR2 is YYNGEE. This CDR3 has 14 residues. The ends were cut back, 0 bases at V and 4 bases at J, with 10 bases in the middle. The CDR3 sequence is CASSVEGLSTEAFF. The CDR3 nucleotides are TGTGCCAGCAGCGTAGAAGGTTTGAGCACTGAAGCTTTCTTT.

This chain connects TRBV6-2 or TRBV6-3 to TRBJ2-7, with 7 positions matching TRBD1. Germline lookup yields CDR1 MNHEY and CDR2 SVGEGT. After removal of 3 bases from V and 1 base from J, the junction contained 9 bases not matched to a gene. This CDR3 spans 16 amino acids. CDR3 region: CASSYGETGISYEQYF. The CDR3 DNA follows: TGTGCCAGCAGTTATGGAGAGACAGGGATTTCCTACGAGCAGTACTTC.

This chain uses TRBV7-2 with TRBJ2-1, with D perhaps TRBD1 or TRBD2 (5 bases each). The CDR3 is 16 residues long. V was pared by 1 base and J by 4 bases, with 14 bases between. The germline CDR1 and CDR2 sequences are SGHTA and FQGNSA. This CDR3 is CASSLGGSGAYNEQFF. CDR3 nucleotides: TGTGCCAGCAGCTTAGGAGGGAGTGGGGCTTACAATGAGCAGTTCTTC.